The 10 T cell receptor beta chains below all came from one sample that was sequenced in a study of control samples from healthy donors and cancer patients. Data came from immunoSEQ multiplex PCR; TCRdb stores just in-frame clones and leaves some out. There are some 130,000 clones in the sample; roughly 89% occur only once, and roughly 8% lies in the top ten. Source material: PBMCs. The source is a middle-aged man with head and neck cancer.

V usage is TRBV28 and J usage is TRBJ2-7; D not certain. CDR3 length: 13 amino acids. Deletions cut 6 bases from V and 1 base from J, with 10 bases between. The germline V gene encodes CDR1 MDHEN and CDR2 SYDVKM. The CDR3 sequence is CASSTGLSYEQYF. The CDR3, as DNA: TGTGCCAGCAGCACGGGCCTTTCCTACGAGCAGTACTTC.

The genes are TRBV5-1 and TRBJ1-1, with unresolved D. Germline V gene lookup returns CDR1 SGHRS and CDR2 YFSETQ. The CDR3 has 15 amino acids. V lost 0 bases and J 3 bases, leaving 12 bases between the germline ends. CDR3 sequence: CASSLGRVGYTEAFF. The CDR3 region has the DNA TGCGCCAGCAGCTTGGGAAGGGTAGGGTACACTGAAGCTTTCTTT.

The rearrangement links TRBV3-1 (or the pseudogene TRBV3-2) to TRBJ2-7; D might be TRBD1 (6 bases). Germline V gene data show CDR1 as LGHDT and CDR2 as YNNKEL (reference sequence). The CDR3 sequence is 13 residues long. V shed 4 bases and J shed 4 bases, with 11 bases lying between them. CDR3 residues: CASSPQGWYEQYF. The CDR3 DNA follows: TGTGCCAGCAGCCCCCAGGGGTGGTACGAGCAGTACTTC.

The rearrangement uses TRBV5-1 and TRBJ1-1; no definite D call. The germline gives CDR1 SGHRS, CDR2 YFSETQ. This CDR3 contains 15 residues. Trimming took 2 bases from V and 1 from J, leaving 12 bases between them. For the CDR3, the DNA is TGCGCCAGCAGCTTTAGCTCCGGACCGAACACTGAAGCTTTCTTT. Its protein is CASSFSSGPNTEAFF.

The rearrangement links TRBV27 to TRBJ1-3; possible D gene TRBD1, 5 bases. This CDR3 has 16 residues. CDR1 and CDR2 from the germline V gene are MNHEY and SMNVEV (reference sequence). The germline V and J ends were trimmed by 5 bases and 0 bases, with 14 bases remaining between them. The CDR3 protein is CASSPDRLFSGNTIYF. CDR3 DNA sequence: TGTGCCAGCAGTCCCGACAGACTCTTCTCTGGAAACACCATATATTTT.

V is TRBV19 and J is TRBJ1-1; D is unclear. This CDR3 spans 14 amino acids. CDR1 is LNHDA and CDR2 is SQIVND in the germline V gene (reference sequence). Trimming shortened V by 3 bases and J by 3 bases, and 11 bases separated the two germline ends. Here the CDR3 reads CASSIYVLDTEAFF. The CDR3 nucleotides are TGTGCCAGTAGTATTTATGTCCTTGACACTGAAGCTTTCTTT. Full variable domain (remainder filled in from reference TRBV19 and TRBJ1-1): DGGITQSPKYLFRKEGQNVTLSCEQNLNHDAMYWYRQDPGQGLRLIYYSQIVNDFQKGDIAEGYSVSREKKESFPLTVTSAQKNPTAFYLCASSIYVLDTEAFFGQGTRLTVV.

This clone was seen a handful of times. The chain couples TRBV19 to TRBJ1-6; TRBD1 matches 8 bases. The V gene end was trimmed by 4 bases and the J gene end by 5 bases; junction bases not matched to a gene: 10. Germline V lookup: CDR1 LNHDA, CDR2 SQIVND (reference sequence). The CDR3 spans 17 residues. CDR3 coding DNA: TGTGCCAGTAGTACGTTCACAGGGGGTGAGAATAATTCACCCCTCCACTTT. It encodes CASSTFTGGENNSPLHF.

This clone is a singleton in its sample. The CDR3 spells CASSLERDRGLEQYF. CDR3 bases: TGTGCCAGCAGCTTGGAAAGGGACAGGGGGCTCGAGCAGTACTTC. The chain joins TRBV5-4 to TRBJ2-7; TRBD1 agrees at 12 bases. Germline loops: CDR1 SGHNT, CDR2 YYREEE (reference sequence). The CDR3 spans 15 residues. J was trimmed by 6 bases and V by 0 bases; bases with no gene match: 4.

The chain is built from TRBV9 and TRBJ2-1; D not certain. Germline V CDR1 and CDR2: SGDLS, YYNGEE. Trimming pared 0 bases from V and 0 bases from J, leaving 19 bases between. The CDR3 consists of 19 residues. CDR3 sequence reads: CASSVEGRLPMSSYNEQFF. The CDR3 DNA reads TGTGCCAGCAGCGTAGAGGGAAGACTCCCAATGAGCTCCTACAATGAGCAGTTCTTC.

The gene calls are TRBV11-3 and TRBJ2-1; 13 nucleotides line up with TRBD2. Germline trimming cut 5 bases from V and 6 bases from J; bases unmatched to any gene: 4. CDR1 SGHNT and CDR2 YENEEA come from the germline V gene. This CDR3 spans 15 amino acids. Here the CDR3 reads CASSLRTSGSNEQFF. CDR3 DNA sequence: TGTGCCAGCAGCCTTCGGACTAGCGGGAGCAATGAGCAGTTCTTC.